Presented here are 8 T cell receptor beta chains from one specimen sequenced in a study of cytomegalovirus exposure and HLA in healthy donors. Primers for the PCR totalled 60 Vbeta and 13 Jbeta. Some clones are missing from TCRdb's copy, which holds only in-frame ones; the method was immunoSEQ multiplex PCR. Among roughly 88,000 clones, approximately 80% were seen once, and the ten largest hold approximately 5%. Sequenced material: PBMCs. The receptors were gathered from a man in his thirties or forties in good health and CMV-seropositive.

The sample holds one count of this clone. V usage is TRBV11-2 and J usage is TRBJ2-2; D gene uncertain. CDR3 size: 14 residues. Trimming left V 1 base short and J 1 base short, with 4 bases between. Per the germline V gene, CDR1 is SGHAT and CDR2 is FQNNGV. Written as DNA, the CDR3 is TGTGCCAGCAGCTTAGCAGAGAACACCGGGGAGCTGTTTTTT. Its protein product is CASSLAENTGELFF.

In nucleotides, the CDR3 is TGTGCCAGTAGTATTTCCTTTGCGGGCACTGAAGCTTTCTTT. Residues: CASSISFAGTEAFF. The chain recombines TRBV19 with TRBJ1-1; D gene uncertain. The CDR3 sequence is 14 residues long. Trimming cost V 3 bases and J 4 bases, with 12 bases left between them. Germline V lookup: CDR1 LNHDA, CDR2 SQIVND (reference sequence).

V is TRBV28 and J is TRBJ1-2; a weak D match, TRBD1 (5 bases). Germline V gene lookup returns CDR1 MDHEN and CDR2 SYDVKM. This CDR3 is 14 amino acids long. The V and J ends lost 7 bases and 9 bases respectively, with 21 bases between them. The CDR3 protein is CASTSTASYSRYTF. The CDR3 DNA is TGTGCCAGCACCTCGACAGCTTCATACAGTCGCTACACCTTC.

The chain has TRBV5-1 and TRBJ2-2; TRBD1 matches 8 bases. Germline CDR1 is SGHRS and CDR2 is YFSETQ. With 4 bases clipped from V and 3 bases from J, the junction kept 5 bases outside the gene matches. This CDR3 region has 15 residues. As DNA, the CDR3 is TGCGCCAGCAGCACATGGGACAGGCACACCGGGGAGCTGTTTTTT. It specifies CASSTWDRHTGELFF.

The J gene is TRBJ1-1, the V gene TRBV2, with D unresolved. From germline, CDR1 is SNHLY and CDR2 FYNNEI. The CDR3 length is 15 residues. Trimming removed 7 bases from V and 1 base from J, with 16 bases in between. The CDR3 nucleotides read TGTGCCAGCACGTACAGCAGGCTCGAGAACACTGAAGCTTTCTTT. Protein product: CASTYSRLENTEAFF. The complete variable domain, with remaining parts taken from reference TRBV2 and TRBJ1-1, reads EPEVTQTPSHQVTQMGQEVILRCVPISNHLYFYWYRQILGQKVEFLVSFYNNEISEKSEIFDDQFSVERPDGSNFTLKIRSTKLEDSAMYFCASTYSRLENTEAFFGQGTRLTVV.

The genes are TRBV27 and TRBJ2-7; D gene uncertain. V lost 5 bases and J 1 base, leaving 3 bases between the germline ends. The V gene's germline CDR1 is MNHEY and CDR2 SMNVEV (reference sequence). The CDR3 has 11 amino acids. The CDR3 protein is CASSPSYEQYF. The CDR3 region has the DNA TGTGCCAGCAGTCCATCCTACGAGCAGTACTTC.

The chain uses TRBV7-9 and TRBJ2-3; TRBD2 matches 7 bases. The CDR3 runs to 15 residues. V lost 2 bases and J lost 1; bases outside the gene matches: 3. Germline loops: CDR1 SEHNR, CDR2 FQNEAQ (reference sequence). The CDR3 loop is CASSLSGGRTDTQYF. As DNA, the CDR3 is TGTGCCAGCAGCTTATCGGGGGGTCGCACAGATACGCAGTATTTT.

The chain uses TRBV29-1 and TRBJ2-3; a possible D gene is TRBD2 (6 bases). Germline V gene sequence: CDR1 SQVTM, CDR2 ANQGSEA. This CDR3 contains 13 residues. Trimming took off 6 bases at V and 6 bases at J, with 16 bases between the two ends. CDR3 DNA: TGCAGCGTCCCCCCTGGCGGGAAGGATACGCAGTATTTT. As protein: CSVPPGGKDTQYF.